These 7 T cell receptor beta chains were sequenced from one sample in a study of T cells in Graves' hyperthyroidism and ophthalmopathy. The investigators amplified TCR beta CDR3 regions from RNA transcripts. When the TCR CDR3 underwent first-round RT-PCR, the HTBI primer set was used. TCRdb re-derived calls from the multiplex PCR reads in MiXCR, one entry per CDR3 protein. Counted here are about 600,000 distinct CDR3 sequences, more than 15% occurring once; the ten biggest clones make up roughly 3.5%. Sequencing was performed on blood. All receptors derive from a woman in her thirties or forties with Graves' ophthalmopathy.

This clonotype was detected ten times or more. The chain is built from TRBV12-3 or TRBV12-4 and TRBJ2-7; D remains unclear. The V end lost 1 base, the J end lost 6 bases, and 4 bases lay between the germline ends. The CDR3 spans 11 residues. The CDR3 DNA reads TGTGCCAGCAGTTTAGAGGTCGAGCAGTACTTC. Its translation is CASSLEVEQYF.

This clonotype occurred many times. The chain joins TRBV12-3 or TRBV12-4 to TRBJ1-1; D is possibly TRBD1 (5 bases). The CDR3 has 13 amino acids. Trimming shortened V by 5 bases and J by 6 bases, and 13 bases separated the two germline ends. CDR3 amino acids: CASSPGGAPEAFF. CDR3 nucleotides: TGTGCCAGCAGTCCAGGAGGGGCCCCTGAAGCTTTCTTT.

V usage is TRBV5-1 and J usage is TRBJ2-7, with D tentatively TRBD1 (6 bases). Germline CDR1 reads SGHRS; CDR2 reads YFSETQ. Trimming removed 1 base at V and 0 bases at J, with 11 bases between. The length of the CDR3 is 15 residues. This CDR3 reads CASSLLGTHSYEQYF. CDR3 coding DNA: TGCGCCAGCAGCTTGCTCGGGACACACTCCTACGAGCAGTACTTC.

The chain couples TRBV6-1 to TRBJ2-5; 7 positions match TRBD1. The closer fit of TRBJ2-1 to the DNA end suggests the J call may be wrong. Germline V lookup: CDR1 MNHNS, CDR2 SASEGT. This CDR3 is 13 amino acids long. CDR3 protein: CASRPTETGTQFF. In DNA, the CDR3 is TGTGCCAGCAGACCCACCGAGACAGGGACCCAGTTCTTC.

To note about this clonotype: This could be a read error, since a much larger clone is one nucleotide away. V and J are TRBV4-1 and TRBJ1-6; D ambiguous. The V gene's germline CDR1 is MGHRA and CDR2 YSYEKL. The CDR3 totals 18 residues. CDR3 in DNA: TGCGCCAGCAGCCAAGAAGGAGGTCCGCGGCCAGCTAATCCACCCCTCCACTTT. Translating it yields CASSQEGGPRPANPPLHF.

The table lists this clonotype with many counts. This chain connects TRBV5-1 to TRBJ1-1; a weak D match, TRBD1 (5 bases). The ends were cut back, 6 bases at V and 0 bases at J, with 24 bases in the middle. The CDR3 consists of 18 residues. Germline CDR1 SGHRS, CDR2 YFSETQ. The CDR3 nucleotides are TGCGCCAGCATTGTACGGGACGCCGACGCTTCCATGAACACTGAAGCTTTCTTT. This encodes CASIVRDADASMNTEAFF. Based on the CDR3 plus reference TRBV5-1 and TRBJ1-1, the full variable domain is KAGVTQTPRYLIKTRGQQVTLSCSPISGHRSVSWYQQTPGQGLQFLFEYFSETQRNKGNFPGRFSGRQFSNSRSEMNVSTLELGDSALYLCASIVRDADASMNTEAFFGQGTRLTVV.

There are many counts of this clonotype. The V call is TRBV6-5, the J call TRBJ2-7; D is perhaps TRBD1 (5 bases). This CDR3 is 15 amino acids long. Trimming left V 0 bases short and J 5 bases short, with 14 bases between. Germline V gene sequence: CDR1 MNHEY, CDR2 SVGAGI. CDR3 sequence: CASSYSTMGHDEQYF. The CDR3 nucleotides are TGTGCCAGCAGTTACTCGACAATGGGGCACGACGAGCAGTACTTC.